This passage covers 24 T cell receptor beta chains from one sample sequenced in a study of cytomegalovirus exposure and HLA in healthy donors. The study ran its PCR with 60 Vbeta and 13 Jbeta primers. Only in-frame clones appear in the TCRdb table, and some are missing; sequencing was by immunoSEQ multiplex PCR. Of roughly 100,000 clones listed, approximately 12% were seen once; the top ten hold approximately 15%. Sequencing was done on a sample of PBMCs. Receptors originate from a middle-aged man in good health and CMV-seropositive.

This clone was seen only a few times. CDR3 sequence reads: CASSRTENTEAFF. The CDR3 DNA reads TGTGCCAGCAGTCGTACAGAGAACACTGAAGCTTTCTTT. This chain links TRBV6-5 with TRBJ1-1; no clear D gene. V was shortened by 5 bases and J by 1 base, with 8 bases between the two germline ends. Germline loops: CDR1 MNHEY, CDR2 SVGAGI. The length of the CDR3 is 13 residues.

There are a few counts of this clone. This sequence joins TRBV7-6 and TRBJ2-7, with 10 bases fitting TRBD2. Germline V lookup: CDR1 SGHVS, CDR2 FNYEAQ. The length of the CDR3 is 18 residues. The ends lost 0 bases at V and 5 bases at J; junction bases unmatched: 13. The CDR3, as DNA: TGTGCCAGCAGCTTAGCCCTGGCTAGCGGGAGCTCGGGCCACGAGCAGTACTTC. This translates into CASSLALASGSSGHEQYF.

This chain connects TRBV5-4 to TRBJ1-4, with a weak D call TRBD1 (5 bases). Germline assignment: CDR1 SGHNT and CDR2 YYREEE (reference sequence). V was pared by 4 bases and J by 1 base, with 14 bases between. The CDR3 has 16 amino acids. CDR3 sequence (DNA): TGTGCCAGCAGCCCCGGCGGGGGGAGAACTAATGAAAAACTGTTTTTT. Amino acids: CASSPGGGRTNEKLFF.

This clone has only one observation. This sequence joins TRBV18 and TRBJ1-4; D might be TRBD1 (6 bases). Trimming took 5 bases from V and 5 from J, leaving 18 bases between them. The CDR3 is made up of 16 amino acids. CDR1 is KGHSH, CDR2 LQKENI, per germline. This chain's CDR3 is CASSSDRGYGNEKLFF. The CDR3 nucleotides read TGTGCCAGCTCAAGCGATAGGGGGTACGGGAATGAAAAACTGTTTTTT.

V and J are TRBV11-3 and TRBJ1-1, with TRBD1 matching over 12 bases. Germline V CDR1 and CDR2: SGHNT, YENEEA. The CDR3 is made up of 17 amino acids. The trim removed 5 bases at V and 3 bases at J, leaving 10 bases unmatched. The DNA of the CDR3 is TGTGCCAGCAGCCACCGGGACAGGGGGCTGAAGGACACTGAAGCTTTCTTT. This encodes CASSHRDRGLKDTEAFF.

This clone was observed a few times. V usage is TRBV23-1 and J usage is TRBJ2-4, with TRBD2 as a possible D gene (5 bases). TRBV23-1 is designated an ORF whose function remains uncertain. Between the trimmed V and J ends, which lost 3 bases and 13 bases, there was a span of 13 bases. The CDR3 totals 12 residues. CDR3 nucleotide sequence: TGCGCCAGCAGTCAGGAGGAACCAGGACAGTACTTC. Its protein is CASSQEEPGQYF.

This clone has more than one count but fewer than ten. The V and J genes are TRBV25-1 and TRBJ2-2, with 7 bases that match TRBD2. J was trimmed by 7 bases and V by 3 bases; bases with no gene match: 5. The CDR3 is 14 amino acids. Germline lookup yields CDR1 MGHDK and CDR2 SYGVNS. The CDR3 region is CASSDDLAGGELFF. Here the CDR3 DNA reads TGTGCCAGCAGTGACGACTTAGCGGGCGGGGAGCTGTTTTTT.

This clone was found a few times. The gene calls are TRBV4-3 and TRBJ1-6, with unresolved D. The V and J ends lost 0 bases and 9 bases respectively, with 6 bases between them. Per germline, CDR1 LGHNA and CDR2 YSLEER. The CDR3 runs to 13 residues. The CDR3 DNA reads as TGCGCCAGCAGCCAAGAGAACGGTTCACCCCTCCACTTT. Translating gives CASSQENGSPLHF.

CDR3 sequence (DNA): TGTGCCAGCAGTGCGGAGGGAGCGCCGGGCTCCTACAATGAGCAGTTCTTC. Translation gives CASSAEGAPGSYNEQFF. This chain joins TRBV6-4 and TRBJ2-1; D is possibly TRBD2 (6 bases). V lost 4 bases and J 0 bases, leaving 16 bases between the germline ends. Germline V gives CDR1 MRHNA, CDR2 SNTAGT. This CDR3 spans 17 amino acids.

CDR3 coding DNA: TGTGCCAGCAGTGAAGGGACTAGCGGGAGTAGAGGGACAGATACGCAGTATTTT. Residues: CASSEGTSGSRGTDTQYF. The genes are TRBV2 and TRBJ2-3, with 13 bases fitting TRBD2. Germline V gene sequence: CDR1 SNHLY, CDR2 FYNNEI. The J segment lost 3 bases and the V segment lost 1 base, leaving 7 bases of the junction unmatched. The CDR3 consists of 18 residues.

The chain joins TRBV7-9 to TRBJ2-5; 7 positions agree with TRBD1. The CDR3 covers 14 residues. Germline V gene data show CDR1 as SEHNR and CDR2 as FQNEAQ (reference sequence). The V and J ends lost 7 bases and 1 base, in that order; junction bases with no gene match: 6. In DNA, the CDR3 is TGTGCCAGCAACCAAAGGACAGGCCAAGAGACCCAGTACTTC. Protein sequence: CASNQRTGQETQYF.

The chain recombines TRBV5-4 with TRBJ1-1, with unresolved D. Trimming shortened V by 4 bases and J by 0 bases, and 10 bases separated the two germline ends. The CDR3 is 14 residues long. Germline CDR1 reads SGHNT; CDR2 reads YYREEE (reference sequence). CDR3 sequence (DNA): TGTGCCAGCAGCCCGCACCTAATGAACACTGAAGCTTTCTTT. Translation: CASSPHLMNTEAFF.

The chain combines TRBV5-4 with TRBJ1-1, with unresolved D. Germline V gene lookup returns CDR1 SGHNT and CDR2 YYREEE (reference sequence). This CDR3 spans 10 amino acids. V was trimmed by 8 bases and J by 5 bases, leaving 7 bases between them. Here the CDR3 DNA reads TGTGCCAGTACCGGGACTGAAGCTTTCTTT. Translated: CASTGTEAFF.

About this clone: One end of the junction does not line up with germline, which may come from a read error. The CDR3 region has the DNA TGCAGCGTAGAAGGGACTAAACTTGGAGCTTTCTTT. Amino acids: CSVEGTKLGAFF. This sequence joins TRBV29-1 and TRBJ1-1; D perhaps matches TRBD1 (5 bases). CDR1 and CDR2 (germline): SQVTM, ANQGSEA. There are 12 residues in the CDR3.

This clone was recorded a few times. This chain joins TRBV5-1 and TRBJ1-1, with D perhaps matching TRBD1 (5 bases). The CDR3 has 13 amino acids. The germline CDR1 and CDR2 sequences are SGHRS and YFSETQ. V dropped 4 bases and J dropped 4 bases, with 11 bases sitting between them. The CDR3 is CASSPRQLTEAFF. The CDR3, as DNA: TGCGCCAGCAGCCCCAGACAGCTCACTGAAGCTTTCTTT.

This rearrangement joins TRBV5-1 to TRBJ2-4, with a possible D match to TRBD1 (6 bases). V was pared by 1 base and J by 3 bases, with 17 bases between. From germline, CDR1 is SGHRS and CDR2 YFSETQ. This CDR3 region has 17 residues. CDR3: CASSLWAVQGGKNIQYF. DNA of the CDR3: TGCGCCAGCAGCTTGTGGGCCGTACAGGGTGGCAAAAACATTCAGTACTTC.

This clone was found a few times. The V and J genes are TRBV6-5 and TRBJ2-3; D is perhaps TRBD1 (6 bases). The CDR3 is 14 amino acids. Germline V gene sequence: CDR1 MNHEY, CDR2 SVGAGI. Trimming shortened V by 6 bases and J by 4 bases, and 14 bases separated the two germline ends. The CDR3 is CASRPQGFSDTQYF. In DNA, the CDR3 is TGTGCCAGCAGACCCCAGGGGTTTTCAGATACGCAGTATTTT.

This chain joins TRBV5-1 and TRBJ1-1; 8 bases match TRBD1. V trimming: 7 bases; J trimming: 6 bases; junction bases outside the gene matches: 14. The CDR3 is made up of 15 amino acids. From germline, CDR1 is SGHRS and CDR2 YFSETQ. The CDR3 coding sequence is TGCGCCAGCTATGAACAGGGGGGAGGTGGCGCTGAAGCTTTCTTT. It translates to CASYEQGGGGAEAFF.

A few counts support this clone. This chain links TRBV27 with TRBJ2-2; the match to TRBD1 covers 7 bases. There are 15 residues in the CDR3. The J segment lost 3 bases and the V segment lost 5 bases, leaving 6 bases of the junction unmatched. Germline V lookup: CDR1 MNHEY, CDR2 SMNVEV (reference sequence). The CDR3 DNA reads TGTGCCAGCAGTCCTTGGGACAGCCACACCGGGGAGCTGTTTTTT. It yields the protein CASSPWDSHTGELFF.

This clone has just a few counts. The chain links TRBV9 to TRBJ2-1, with 7 bases matching TRBD2. Germline trimming cut 0 bases from V and 8 bases from J; bases unmatched to any gene: 11. The V gene's germline CDR1 is SGDLS and CDR2 YYNGEE. This CDR3 spans 16 amino acids. The DNA of the CDR3 is TGTGCCAGCAGCGTAGGTCACTGGGAGGGAGTTGATGAGCAGTTCTTC. This sequence encodes CASSVGHWEGVDEQFF.

This clone was seen a few times. The same CDR3 arises from other DNA sequences in this sample as well. The J gene is TRBJ1-2, the V gene TRBV21-1; the table's D gene call, TRBD1, was not cross checked with the DNA. TRBV21-1 is described as a pseudogene. This CDR3 contains 17 residues. The CDR3, as DNA: TGTGCCAGAGAGGACAGGGGGTTATCCCGCCCAAACTATGGCTATACCTTC. This codes for CAREDRGLSRPNYGYTF.

This clone was seen only a few times. The rearrangement links TRBV10-2 to TRBJ2-7, with 10 positions matching TRBD1. Germline trimming cut 0 bases from V and 8 bases from J; bases unmatched to any gene: 10. In germline, CDR1 is WSHSY, CDR2 SAAADI. The length of the CDR3 is 16 residues. CDR3 sequence (DNA): TGCGCCAGCAGTGAGTCGGGGGGGACAGGGGTGGATAAGCAGTACTTC. This sequence encodes CASSESGGTGVDKQYF.

V and J are TRBV6-5 and TRBJ2-1; possibly TRBD1 for D (6 bases). V was pared by 0 bases and J by 10 bases, with 13 bases between. Looked up from germline, CDR1 is MNHEY and CDR2 is SVGAGI. The CDR3 is 14 residues long. The CDR3 region is CASSYSAGAMEQFF. Written as DNA, the CDR3 is TGTGCCAGCAGTTACTCTGCAGGGGCCATGGAGCAGTTCTTC.

CDR3 sequence reads: CASSPSGFSSYEQYF. CDR3 in DNA: TGTGCCAGCAGTCCGAGCGGGTTTAGCTCCTACGAGCAGTACTTC. The chain carries TRBV6-5 and TRBJ2-7, with D maybe TRBD2 (6 bases). V lost 5 bases, J lost 0 bases, and 14 bases lay in between. The CDR3 contains 15 residues. The germline gives CDR1 MNHEY, CDR2 SVGAGI.